This is a list of T cell receptor beta chains from one sample in a study of regulatory T cells in long-lasting Graves disease. MiXCR was run by TCRdb on the multiplex PCR reads, yielding one entry per CDR3 protein. Of roughly 360,000 distinct CDR3 sequences in the sample, approximately 12% were seen once. These data were also reused for a study on T cells in Graves' hyperthyroidism and ophthalmopathy.

Here the sequenced sample was peripheral blood mononuclear cells (PBMCs), taken at new diagnosis, from a patient treated with antithyroid drugs. All receptors come from a woman aged 18-29 years with Graves disease. The CDR3 runs from the conserved cysteine through the conserved F or W. D genes are given only for firm matches. A clone size is listed for some rows: how often the clone was seen (once, few, many), or a class if it is expanded.

TRBJ2-4 | NA | TRBV7-2 | TRBD1 | TGTGCCAGCAGCCCCTGGACAGGGCTAAACATTCAGTACTTC | CASSPWTGLNIQYF
TRBJ1-6 | few | TRBV5-6 | TRBD1 | TGTGCCAGCAGCCGATTAGGACAGGGTAGCAATTCACCCCTCCACTTT | CASSRLGQGSNSPLHF
TRBJ2-3 | many | TRBV24-1 | NA | TGTGCCACCAGTGATTTGAACGGGATTGGCACAGATACGCAGTATTTT | CATSDLNGIGTDTQYF
TRBJ1-6 | many | TRBV12-3/TRBV12-4 | TRBD1 | TGTGCCAGCAGGAAGGCAGGGGGGGGGCGCTCACCCCTCCACTTT | CASRKAGGGRSPLHF
TRBJ1-6 | few | TRBV18 | NA | TGTGCCAGCTCACCAGCGAAAGAGAGCTCCTATAATTCACCCCTCCACTTT | CASSPAKESSYNSPLHF
TRBJ2-2 | many | TRBV18 | TRBD1 | TGTGCCAGCTCACCAACGACAGGGCTCGGCGGGGAGCTGTTTTTT | CASSPTTGLGGELFF
TRBJ1-5 | NA | TRBV6-5 | TRBD1 | TGTGCCAGCAGTTACCTGAGGACAGGGGAATCAGGGCCCCAGCATTTT | CASSYLRTGESGPQHF
TRBJ2-1 | many | TRBV20-1 | TRBD1 | TGCAGTGCTAGACAGGGGGCCTACAATGAGCAGTTCTTC | CSARQGAYNEQFF
TRBJ2-5 | NA | TRBV29-1 | TRBD2 | TGCAGCATTAAAGCGGGAATGGGGACCCAGTACTTC | CSIKAGMGTQYF
TRBJ2-3 | many | TRBV20-1 | TRBD2 | TGCAGCTACCTCAATAGCGGGAGCACAGATACGCAGTATTTT | CSYLNSGSTDTQYF
TRBJ2-1 | many | TRBV6-2/TRBV6-3 | NA | TGTGCCAGCAGTTACAGCCTAGCCAACAATGAGCAGTTCTTC | CASSYSLANNEQFF
TRBJ2-1 | many | TRBV11-1 | TRBD2 | TGTGCCAGCAGCCCCGGGGAGGGCAATGAGCAGTTCTTC | CASSPGEGNEQFF
TRBJ2-1 | many | TRBV7-8 | NA | TGTGCCAGCAGTTCCACAGACCCGGGACAACTCTACAATGAGCAGTTCTTC | CASSSTDPGQLYNEQFF
TRBJ2-5 | many | TRBV15 | NA | TGTGCCACCAGCAGAGATCATAGGACAGACCAAGAGACCCAGTACTTC | CATSRDHRTDQETQYF
TRBJ2-6 | NA | TRBV20-1 | NA | TGCAGTGCTAGAACCGCTGGGGCCAACGTCCTGACTTTC | CSARTAGANVLTF
TRBJ1-2 | NA | TRBV19 | NA | TGTGCCACCCTCGATCTGTCCCCCTATGGCTACACCTTC | CATLDLSPYGYTF
TRBJ2-2 | NA | TRBV19 | TRBD2 | TGTGCCAGTAGTATAGGACTAGCGGGAGTAACCGGGGAGCTGTTTTTT | CASSIGLAGVTGELFF
TRBJ1-1 | many | TRBV28 | NA | TGTGCCAGCAGCAAGGGAGGGCTCGACACTGAAGCTTTCTTT | CASSKGGLDTEAFF
TRBJ1-1 | many | TRBV28 | NA | TGTGCCAGCAGTTTCGATGGGATGAACACTGAAGCTTTCTTT | CASSFDGMNTEAFF
TRBJ1-2 | many | TRBV28 | NA | TGTGCCAGCAGTTTGCAGTTTGTGGACAGAAAGGATGGCAACTATGGCTACACCTTC | CASSLQFVDRKDGNYGYTF
TRBJ2-1 | NA | TRBV5-4 | TRBD2 | TGTGCCAGCAGCGCCTTAGCGGGAGGGCCCGGTGAGCAGTTCTTC | CASSALAGGPGEQFF
TRBJ2-7 | many | TRBV24-1 | NA | TGTGCCACCAGTGATCCAACCGGGACATATCCCTACGAGCAGTACTTC | CATSDPTGTYPYEQYF
TRBJ1-4 | many | TRBV7-2 | NA | TGTGCCAGCAGCTTAGGGGGCGCAGGTGAAAAACTGTTTTTT | CASSLGGAGEKLFF
TRBJ2-1 | many | TRBV2 | NA | TGTGCCAGCAGCCACACTACAGGGACCTACTTCAGGCAGTTCTTC | CASSHTTGTYFRQFF
TRBJ2-1 | many | TRBV28 | TRBD2 | TGTGCCAGCAGTGCACTTTCTCCGACTAGCGGGGGGTCAGGTGAGCAGTTCTTC | CASSALSPTSGGSGEQFF
TRBJ2-5 | NA | TRBV4-1 | NA | TGCGCCAGCAGCCCTCCGCCGGGGCCGGAGACCCAGTACTTC | CASSPPPGPETQYF
TRBJ2-5 | many | TRBV7-2 | TRBD1 | TGTGCCAGCAGCAGACGACAGGGGCCAGAGACCCAGTACTTC | CASSRRQGPETQYF
TRBJ2-1 | many | TRBV20-1 | TRBD2 | TGCAGTGCTGGAAGGACTAGCGGGAGCAACAATGAGCAGTTCTTC | CSAGRTSGSNNEQFF
TRBJ2-1 | NA | TRBV5-4 | TRBD2 | TGTGCCAGCAGCCAGCCGGGACTAGCGGGATCCTACAATGAGCAGTTCTTC | CASSQPGLAGSYNEQFF
TRBJ2-7 | few | TRBV19 | TRBD1 | TGTGCCAGTACCGCGACAGGGCTAAGAGGCGAGCAGTACTTC | CASTATGLRGEQYF
TRBJ2-7 | few | TRBV24-1 | TRBD1 | TGTGCCACCAGTGATCCTGCAGGGGGCTACGAGCAGTACTTC | CATSDPAGGYEQYF
TRBJ2-1 | NA | TRBV20-1 | TRBD2 | TGCAGTGCTAGCAGACTAGCGGGCAATGAGCAGTTCTTC | CSASRLAGNEQFF
TRBJ2-2 | many | TRBV12-5 | NA | TGTGCTAGTGCCGAATTCGGAGGGGGCGGGGAGCTGTTTTTT | CASAEFGGGGELFF
TRBJ1-5 | many | TRBV20-1 | NA | TGCAGTGTAATGTCGGGTGCCTACAATCAGCCCCAGCATTTT | CSVMSGAYNQPQHF
TRBJ2-1 | many | TRBV28 | TRBD2 | TGTGCCAGCAAAGAGCGGGATTACAATGAGCAGTTCTTC | CASKERDYNEQFF
TRBJ2-1 | many | TRBV20-1 | TRBD1 | TGCAGTGCTCGTGGACAGGTACACAATGAGCAGTTCTTC | CSARGQVHNEQFF
TRBJ2-1 | many | TRBV27 | NA | TGTGCCAGCAACTATCTCGGAAATGAGCAGTTCTTC | CASNYLGNEQFF
TRBJ2-3 | NA | TRBV20-1 | NA | TGCAGTGCTATTGGGGGGGGGGCTAGCAGGCCTTTGGATACGCAGTATTTT | CSAIGGGASRPLDTQYF
TRBJ2-1 | NA | TRBV7-3 | NA | TGTGCCAGCAGCTCGCAGGGCGGAAGATACAATGAGCAGTTCTTC | CASSSQGGRYNEQFF
TRBJ2-5 | many | TRBV7-9 | NA | TGTGCCAGCAGCCCGCGGGCCTGGGAATCAGAGACCCAGTACTTC | CASSPRAWESETQYF
TRBJ2-4 | many | TRBV20-1 | NA | TGCAGTGCTAGTAGACTAGGCTTAGCCAAAAACATTCAGTACTTC | CSASRLGLAKNIQYF
TRBJ2-3 | NA | TRBV4-1 | NA | TGCGCCAGCAGCCAGCTCGGGAACTTAGATACGCAGTATTTT | CASSQLGNLDTQYF
TRBJ1-2 | NA | TRBV2 | NA | TGTGCCAGCAGGAACGAGGGTAGTTATGGCTACACCTTC | CASRNEGSYGYTF
TRBJ1-5 | few | TRBV19 | NA | TGTGCCAGTAGTGTTCGCGATAGCAATCAGCCCCAGCATTTT | CASSVRDSNQPQHF
TRBJ2-5 | many | TRBV12-3/TRBV12-4 | TRBD1 | TGTGCCAGCAGTCCCGCAGGACAGGGTACGGTAGAGACCCAGTACTTC | CASSPAGQGTVETQYF
TRBJ1-2 | many | TRBV6-2/TRBV6-3 | TRBD1 | TGTGCCAGCAGTTCGTCAGGGGGAATCGGCGGCTACACCTTC | CASSSSGGIGGYTF
TRBJ1-4 | many | TRBV2 | NA | TGTGCCAGGAGGAGAGGGGGGTCCCGAAATGAAAAACTGTTTTTT | CARRRGGSRNEKLFF
TRBJ1-5 | NA | TRBV20-1 | TRBD1 | TGCAGTGCTAGGTCAGGGGGTTGGGATCAGCCCCAGCATTTT | CSARSGGWDQPQHF
TRBJ2-2 | NA | TRBV19 | TRBD1 | TGTGCCAGTAGGACTTATAGACAGGGGGCTCGCATGGAGCTGTTTTTT | CASRTYRQGARMELFF
TRBJ2-5 | NA | TRBV20-1 | NA | TGCAGTGCTAGAGACCGGACCCTTGGGGAGACCCAGTACTTC | CSARDRTLGETQYF
TRBJ2-4 | few | TRBV20-1 | NA | TGCAGTGCTAGTGGGCCCAAAAACATTCAGTACTTC | CSASGPKNIQYF
TRBJ1-2 | many | TRBV24-1 | NA | TGTGCCACCAGTGACCCCTACAGGGATGGCTACACCTTC | CATSDPYRDGYTF
TRBJ1-1 | many | TRBV27 | NA | TGTGCCAGCAGGGGCCCCCTTGAAGCTTTCTTT | CASRGPLEAFF
TRBJ1-1 | NA | TRBV29-1 | NA | TGCAGCGCCGCAGACAGCAGCACTGAAGCTTTCTTT | CSAADSSTEAFF
TRBJ2-5 | many | TRBV20-1 | TRBD2 | TGCAGTGCCCGGGAGAGCGGGAGTCCCGAGGAGACCCAGTACTTC | CSARESGSPEETQYF
TRBJ1-1 | many | TRBV27 | NA | TGTGCCAGCAGTTTGCACATAGACAGTCTGAACACTGAAGCTTTCTTT | CASSLHIDSLNTEAFF
TRBJ2-7 | many | TRBV7-6 | NA | TGTGCCAGCAGCTCCTCCTTCGAGCAGTACTTC | CASSSSFEQYF
TRBJ2-3 | many | TRBV7-8 | TRBD2 | TGTGCCAGCACCCCGACTAGCGGGAGCACAGATACGCAGTATTTT | CASTPTSGSTDTQYF
TRBJ1-3 | NA | TRBV10-3 | NA | TGTGCCATCAGTGAGTGGAGTGGAAACACCATATATTTT | CAISEWSGNTIYF